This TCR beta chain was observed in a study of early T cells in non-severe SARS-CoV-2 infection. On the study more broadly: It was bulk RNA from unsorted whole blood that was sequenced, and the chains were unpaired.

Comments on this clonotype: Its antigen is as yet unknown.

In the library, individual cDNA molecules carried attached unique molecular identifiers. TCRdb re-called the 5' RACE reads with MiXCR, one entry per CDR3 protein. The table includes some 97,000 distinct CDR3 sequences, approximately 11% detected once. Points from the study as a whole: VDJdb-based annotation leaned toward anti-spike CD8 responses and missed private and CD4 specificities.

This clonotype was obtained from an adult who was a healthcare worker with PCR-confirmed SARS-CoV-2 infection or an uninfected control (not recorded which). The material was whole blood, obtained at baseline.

CDR3 DNA sequence: TGTGCCAGCAGCCAAGGACCGCTCTCCTACGAGCAGTACTTC. The encoded protein is CASSQGPLSYEQYF. The rearrangement uses TRBV27 and TRBJ2-7; D not certain. This CDR3 has 14 amino acids. The V gene lost 6 bases and the J gene lost 0 bases, with 12 bases spanning the gap. Per germline, CDR1 MNHEY and CDR2 SMNVEV (reference sequence).